This TCR beta chain emerged from a study of T cells in localized non-small cell lung cancer. The study's findings and limits: Adjacent uninvolved lung tissue had the highest T cell clonality, exceeding tumor. Sequencing, confined to only one tumor region, leaves heterogeneity possible. Appearing in adjacent lung were a median about 59 of the top 100 tumor clones.

Germline loops: CDR1 MGHRA, CDR2 YSYEKL. V lost 0 bases, J lost 1 base, and 10 bases stayed unmatched. This CDR3 contains 19 residues. The repertoire was sequenced with immunoSEQ multiplex PCR; TCRdb's copy has only in-frame clones and lacks some. Altogether tens of thousands of clones are present, roughly 90% being singletons, with the ten largest covering over 5%. As to this clone: The antigen is not known.

Specimen: PBMCs, collected before any cancer treatment. The source is a man aged 35-75 years with stage II lung adenocarcinoma. The V call is TRBV4-1, the J call TRBJ2-7, with 12 bases aligning to TRBD2. CDR3 sequence: CASSQDFTSGRTMSYEQYF. In nucleotides, the CDR3 is TGCGCCAGCAGCCAAGATTTCACTAGCGGGAGGACCATGTCCTACGAGCAGTACTTC.